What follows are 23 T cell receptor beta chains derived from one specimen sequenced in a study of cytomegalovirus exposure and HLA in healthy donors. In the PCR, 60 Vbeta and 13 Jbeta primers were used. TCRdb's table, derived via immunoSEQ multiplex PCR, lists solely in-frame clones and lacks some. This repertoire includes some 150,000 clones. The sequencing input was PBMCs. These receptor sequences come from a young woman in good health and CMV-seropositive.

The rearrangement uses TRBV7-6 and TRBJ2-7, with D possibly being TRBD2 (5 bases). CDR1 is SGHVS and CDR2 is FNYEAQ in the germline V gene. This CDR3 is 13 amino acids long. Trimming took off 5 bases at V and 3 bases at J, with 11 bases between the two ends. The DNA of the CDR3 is TGTGCCAGCAGCCCAGCCGAGGGCTACGAGCAGTACTTC. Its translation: CASSPAEGYEQYF.

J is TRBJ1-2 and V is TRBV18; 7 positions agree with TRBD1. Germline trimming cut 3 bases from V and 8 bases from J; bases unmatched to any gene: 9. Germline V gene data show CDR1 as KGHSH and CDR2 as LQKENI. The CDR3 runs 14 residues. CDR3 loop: CASSPLTGTDGYTF. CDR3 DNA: TGTGCCAGCTCACCGCTGACAGGGACCGACGGCTACACCTTC.

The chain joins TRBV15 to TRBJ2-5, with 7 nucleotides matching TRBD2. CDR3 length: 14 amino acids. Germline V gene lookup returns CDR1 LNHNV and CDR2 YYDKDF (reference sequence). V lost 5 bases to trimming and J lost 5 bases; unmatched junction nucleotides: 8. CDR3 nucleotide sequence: TGTGCCACCAGCCCCCGGGGGGTGATGGAGACCCAGTACTTC. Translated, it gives CATSPRGVMETQYF.

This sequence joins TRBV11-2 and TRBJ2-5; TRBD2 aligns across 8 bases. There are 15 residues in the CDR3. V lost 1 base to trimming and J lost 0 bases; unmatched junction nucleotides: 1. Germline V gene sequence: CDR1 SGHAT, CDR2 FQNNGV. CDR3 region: CASSLVGLDQETQYF. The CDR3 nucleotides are TGTGCCAGCAGCTTAGTGGGACTAGACCAAGAGACCCAGTACTTC.

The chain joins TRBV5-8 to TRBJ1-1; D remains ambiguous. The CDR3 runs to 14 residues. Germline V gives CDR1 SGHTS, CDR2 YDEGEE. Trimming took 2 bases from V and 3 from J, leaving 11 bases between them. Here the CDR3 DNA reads TGTGCCAGCAGCTTTGACACCTGGGACACTGAAGCTTTCTTT. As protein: CASSFDTWDTEAFF.

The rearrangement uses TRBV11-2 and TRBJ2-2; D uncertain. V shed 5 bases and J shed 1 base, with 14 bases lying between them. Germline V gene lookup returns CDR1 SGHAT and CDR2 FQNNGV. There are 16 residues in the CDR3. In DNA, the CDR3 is TGTGCCAGCAGCGACTTCAAAAGCAAGAACACCGGGGAGCTGTTTTTT. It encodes CASSDFKSKNTGELFF.

As DNA, the CDR3 is TGCGCCAGCAGCTCCTCCGGGACACCCTATGGCTACACCTTC. Translated: CASSSSGTPYGYTF. V and J are TRBV5-1 and TRBJ1-2; D possibly corresponds to TRBD1 (6 bases). The germline V gene has CDR1 SGHRS and CDR2 YFSETQ. This CDR3 has 14 residues. V was pared by 3 bases and J by 4 bases, with 13 bases between.

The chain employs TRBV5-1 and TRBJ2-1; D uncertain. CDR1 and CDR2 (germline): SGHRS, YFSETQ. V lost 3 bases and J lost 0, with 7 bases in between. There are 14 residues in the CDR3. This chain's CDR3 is CASSSSSSYNEQFF. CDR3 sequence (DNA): TGCGCCAGCAGCTCGTCGAGCTCCTACAATGAGCAGTTCTTC.

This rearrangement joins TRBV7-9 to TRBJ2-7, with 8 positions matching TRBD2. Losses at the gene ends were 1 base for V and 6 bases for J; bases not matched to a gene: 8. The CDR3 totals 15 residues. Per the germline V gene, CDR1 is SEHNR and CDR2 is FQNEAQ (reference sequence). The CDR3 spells CASSLGREASGEQYF. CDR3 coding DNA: TGTGCCAGCAGCTTAGGGCGGGAGGCCTCGGGCGAGCAGTACTTC.

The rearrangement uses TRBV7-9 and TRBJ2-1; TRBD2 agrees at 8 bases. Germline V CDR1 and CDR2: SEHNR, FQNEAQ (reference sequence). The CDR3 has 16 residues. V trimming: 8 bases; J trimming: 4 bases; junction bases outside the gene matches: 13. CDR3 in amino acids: CASVSGAGDTYNEQFF. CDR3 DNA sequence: TGTGCCAGCGTGTCCGGAGCGGGGGACACTTACAATGAGCAGTTCTTC.

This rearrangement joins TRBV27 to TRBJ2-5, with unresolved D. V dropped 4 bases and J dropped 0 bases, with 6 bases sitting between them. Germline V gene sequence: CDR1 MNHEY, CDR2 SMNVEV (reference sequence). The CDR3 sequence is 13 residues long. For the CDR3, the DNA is TGTGCCAGCAGTTCCAACTACCAAGAGACCCAGTACTTC. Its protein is CASSSNYQETQYF.

CDR3 DNA sequence: TGTGCCACCAGCAGCCGACAGGGCACAGATACGCAGTATTTT. It encodes CATSSRQGTDTQYF. The chain is built from TRBV15 and TRBJ2-3, with D maybe TRBD1 (6 bases). Germline CDR1 reads LNHNV; CDR2 reads YYDKDF (reference sequence). Trimming stripped 3 bases from V and 1 base from J, with 8 bases between. The CDR3 length is 14 residues.

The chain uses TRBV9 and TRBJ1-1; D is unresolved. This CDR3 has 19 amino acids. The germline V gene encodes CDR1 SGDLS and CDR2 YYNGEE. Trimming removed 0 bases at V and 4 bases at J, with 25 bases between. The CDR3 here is CASSVGPAAGKISRTEAFF. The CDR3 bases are TGTGCCAGCAGCGTAGGTCCCGCAGCCGGGAAGATAAGCCGCACTGAAGCTTTCTTT.

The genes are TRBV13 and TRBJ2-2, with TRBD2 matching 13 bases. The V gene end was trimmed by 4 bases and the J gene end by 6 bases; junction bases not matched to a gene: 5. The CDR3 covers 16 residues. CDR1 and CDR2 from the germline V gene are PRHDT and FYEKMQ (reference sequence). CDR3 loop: CASSSRTSGRSGELFF. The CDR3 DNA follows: TGTGCCAGCAGCTCCCGGACTAGCGGGAGATCCGGGGAGCTGTTTTTT.

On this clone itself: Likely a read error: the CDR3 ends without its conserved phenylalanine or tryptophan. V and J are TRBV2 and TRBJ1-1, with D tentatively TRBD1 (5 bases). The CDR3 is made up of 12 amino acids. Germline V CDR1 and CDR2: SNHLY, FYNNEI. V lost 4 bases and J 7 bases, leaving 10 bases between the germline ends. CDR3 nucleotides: TGTGCCAGCAGTGTTGGGGGGAATGAAGCTTTCCTT. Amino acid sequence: CASSVGGNEAFL.

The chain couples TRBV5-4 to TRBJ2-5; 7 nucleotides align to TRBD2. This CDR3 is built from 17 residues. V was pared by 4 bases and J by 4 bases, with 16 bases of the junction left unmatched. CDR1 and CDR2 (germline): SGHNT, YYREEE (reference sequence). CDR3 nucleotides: TGTGCCAGCAGCCAAGCCAAGGTGGGCGGGGGAGGAGAGACCCAGTACTTC. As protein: CASSQAKVGGGGETQYF.

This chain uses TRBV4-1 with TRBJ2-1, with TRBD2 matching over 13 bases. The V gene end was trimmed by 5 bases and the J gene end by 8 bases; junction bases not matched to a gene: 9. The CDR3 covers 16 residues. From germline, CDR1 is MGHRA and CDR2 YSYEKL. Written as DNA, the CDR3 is TGCGCCAGCAGCTACACCGGGACTAGCGGGAACCATGAGCAGTTCTTC. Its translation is CASSYTGTSGNHEQFF.

CDR3 coding DNA: TGTGCCAGCAGCTTAGGTGGCGGGGGGGCCACAAGGGCCGATACGCAGTATTTT. Translation: CASSLGGGGATRADTQYF. The gene calls are TRBV7-9 and TRBJ2-3; TRBD2 matches 9 bases. Losses at the gene ends were 1 base for V and 6 bases for J; bases not matched to a gene: 14. Germline V gives CDR1 SEHNR, CDR2 FQNEAQ (reference sequence). This CDR3 comprises 18 residues.

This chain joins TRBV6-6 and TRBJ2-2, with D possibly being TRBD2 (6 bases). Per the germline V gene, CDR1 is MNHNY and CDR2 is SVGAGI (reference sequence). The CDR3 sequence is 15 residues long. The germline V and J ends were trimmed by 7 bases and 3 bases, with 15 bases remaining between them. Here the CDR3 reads CASKVGTRDTGELFF. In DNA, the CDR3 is TGTGCCAGCAAGGTCGGGACTCGCGACACCGGGGAGCTGTTTTTT.

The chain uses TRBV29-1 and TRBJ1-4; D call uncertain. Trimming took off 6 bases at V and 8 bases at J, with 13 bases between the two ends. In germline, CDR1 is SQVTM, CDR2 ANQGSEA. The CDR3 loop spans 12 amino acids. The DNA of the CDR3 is TGCAGCGTCTCGCTTGGAGGGGAAAAACTGTTTTTT. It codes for CSVSLGGEKLFF. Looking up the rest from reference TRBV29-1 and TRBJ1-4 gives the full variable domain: SAVISQKPSRDICQRGTSLTIQCQVDSQVTMMFWYRQQPGQSLTLIATANQGSEATYESGFVIDKFPISRPNLTFSTLTVSNMSPEDSSIYLCSVSLGGEKLFFGSGTQLSVL.

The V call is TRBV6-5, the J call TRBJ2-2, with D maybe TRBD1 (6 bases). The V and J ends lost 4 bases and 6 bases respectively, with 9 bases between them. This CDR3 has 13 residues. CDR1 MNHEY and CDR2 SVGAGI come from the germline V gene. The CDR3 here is CASSFYRAGELFF. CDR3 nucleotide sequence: TGTGCCAGCAGTTTCTACAGGGCCGGGGAGCTGTTTTTT.

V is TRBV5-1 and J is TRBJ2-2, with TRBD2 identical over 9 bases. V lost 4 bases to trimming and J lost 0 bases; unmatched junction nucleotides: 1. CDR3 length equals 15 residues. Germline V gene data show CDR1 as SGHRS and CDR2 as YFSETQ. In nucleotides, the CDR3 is TGCGCCAGCAGCCCTAGCGGGACGAACACCGGGGAGCTGTTTTTT. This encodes CASSPSGTNTGELFF.

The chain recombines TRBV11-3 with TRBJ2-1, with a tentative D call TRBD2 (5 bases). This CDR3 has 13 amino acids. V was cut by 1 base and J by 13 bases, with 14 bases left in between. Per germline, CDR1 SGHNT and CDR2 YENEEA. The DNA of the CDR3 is TGTGCCAGCAGCTTAGTGGGTAGCGCGGTTCAGTTCTTC. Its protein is CASSLVGSAVQFF.